This TCR beta chain stems from a study of CD8+CD57+ T cells in acquired aplastic anemia. For the study at large: Healthy donor CD4+ samples were sequenced to a depth that averaged roughly 10 million reads. Findings and limits, study-wide: Roughly 31 CD8+ CDR3 sequences were shared between patients and controls.

Details on this clonotype: Its antigen is not identified.

V dropped 5 bases and J dropped 1 base, with 11 bases sitting between them. Germline V gene data show CDR1 as SQVTM and CDR2 as ANQGSEA. The CDR3 covers 13 residues. Researchers used genomic DNA as the template to profile TCR beta VDJ and CDR3. TCRdb re-analysed the reads in MiXCR, keeping a single row per CDR3 protein. The data show around 68,000 distinct CDR3 sequences, roughly half seen once. The clonotype was recovered from a human donor in good health, serving as a control. The V and J genes are TRBV29-1 and TRBJ1-1; tentative D call: TRBD1 (6 bases). Material: sorted CD4+, CD8+, or CD8+CD57+ T cells (not recorded which) from PBMCs. The CDR3 sequence: CSVMGTPNTEAFF. Written as DNA, the CDR3 is TGCAGCGTTATGGGGACACCGAACACTGAAGCTTTCTTT.